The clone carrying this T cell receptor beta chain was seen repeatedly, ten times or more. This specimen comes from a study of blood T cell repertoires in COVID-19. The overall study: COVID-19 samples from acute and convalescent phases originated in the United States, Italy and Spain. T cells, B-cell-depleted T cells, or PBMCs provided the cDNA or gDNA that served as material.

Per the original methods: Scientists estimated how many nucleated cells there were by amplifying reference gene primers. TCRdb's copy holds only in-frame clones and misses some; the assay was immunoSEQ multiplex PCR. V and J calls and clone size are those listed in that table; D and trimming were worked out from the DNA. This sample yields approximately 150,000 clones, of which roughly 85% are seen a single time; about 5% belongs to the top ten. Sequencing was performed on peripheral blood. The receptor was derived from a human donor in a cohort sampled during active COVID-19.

In DNA, the CDR3 is TGCGCCAGCTGGGATACGGGATTGGACGAGCAGTACTTC. Its protein product is CASWDTGLDEQYF. The chain is built from TRBV10-2 and TRBJ2-7, with D perhaps TRBD2 (5 bases). V lost 8 bases and J lost 5, with 16 bases in between. Germline V gene sequence: CDR1 WSHSY, CDR2 SAAADI. The CDR3 contains 13 residues.